Ten or more counts support the clone carrying this T cell receptor (beta chain). Its antigen is unidentified. Template-switch 5'RACE cDNA synthesis added a 10-nucleotide unique molecular identifier. TCRdb reprocessed the 5' RACE reads via MiXCR and lists one record per CDR3 protein. The data show roughly 30,000 distinct CDR3 sequences, approximately 4.4% seen once. It was from 2 million PBMCs stored at -80 C that the unsorted libraries were obtained. V was shortened by 6 bases and J by 0 bases, with 8 bases between the two germline ends. CDR3 length equals 13 residues. CDR1 and CDR2 from the germline V gene are MNHNS and SASEGT. The sample originates from a study of neurological immune-mediated disorders. Findings and caveats of the study: HTLV-1-associated myelopathy showed the most TCR clonal expansion; multiple sclerosis the least, below healthy controls. Across subjects, no CDR3 amino acid sequence appeared in expanded clones of more than one subject, a finding that suggested private repertoires in all groups.

This clonotype was obtained from a man aged 18 to 30 in good health. The rearrangement joins TRBV6-1 to TRBJ1-1, with TRBD1 as a possible D gene (5 bases). Specimen: PBMCs. Written as DNA, the CDR3 is TGTGCCAGCAGCTGGGGGATGAACACTGAAGCTTTCTTT. It yields the protein CASSWGMNTEAFF.